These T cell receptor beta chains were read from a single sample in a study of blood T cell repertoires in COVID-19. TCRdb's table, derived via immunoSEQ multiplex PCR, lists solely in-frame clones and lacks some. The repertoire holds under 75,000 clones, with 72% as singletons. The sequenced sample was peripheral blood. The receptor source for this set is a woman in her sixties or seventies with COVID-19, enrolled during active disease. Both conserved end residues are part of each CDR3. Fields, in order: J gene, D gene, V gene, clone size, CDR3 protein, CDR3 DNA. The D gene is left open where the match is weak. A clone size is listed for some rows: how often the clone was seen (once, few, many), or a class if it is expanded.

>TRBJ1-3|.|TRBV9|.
CASSPVISGGNTIYF
TGTGCCAGCAGCCCAGTTATTTCGGGTGGAAACACCATATATTTT
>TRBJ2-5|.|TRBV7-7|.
CASSLAASPGETQYF
TGTGCTAGCAGCTTAGCTGCTAGTCCGGGGGAGACCCAGTACTTC
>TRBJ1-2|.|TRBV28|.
CASSRDRRGSHGGYTF
TGTGCCAGCAGCAGGGACCGAAGGGGGTCCCATGGGGGCTACACCTTC
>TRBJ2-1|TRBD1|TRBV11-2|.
CASSRDRVGRNEQFF
TGTGCCAGCAGCAGAGACAGGGTGGGGAGAAATGAGCAGTTCTTC
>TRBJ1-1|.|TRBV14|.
CASSRNRAGPEAFF
TGTGCCAGCAGCCGCAACAGGGCTGGGCCGGAAGCTTTCTTT
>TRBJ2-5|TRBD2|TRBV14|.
CASSTGGQETQYF
TGTGCCAGCAGCACGGGGGGCCAAGAGACCCAGTACTTC
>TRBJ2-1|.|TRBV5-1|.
CASSLEGGSQFF
TGCGCCAGCAGCCTGGAAGGGGGATCTCAATTCTTC
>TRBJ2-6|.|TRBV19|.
CASSPGRGSGANVLTF
TGTGCCAGTAGTCCCGGACGGGGCTCTGGGGCCAACGTCCTGACTTTC
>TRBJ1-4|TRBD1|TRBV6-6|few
CASSTGGTGVEKLFF
TGTGCCAGCAGTACGGGGGGGACAGGGGTCGAAAAACTGTTTTTT
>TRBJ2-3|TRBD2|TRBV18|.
CASSPNQRGSTDTQYF
TGTGCCAGCTCACCGAATCAGCGGGGGTCCACAGATACGCAGTATTTT
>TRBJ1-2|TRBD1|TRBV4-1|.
CASTDSPGGADGYTF
TGCGCCAGCACCGACTCGCCAGGGGGCGCAGATGGCTACACCTTC
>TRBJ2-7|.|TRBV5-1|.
CASSFSPAYEQYF
TGCGCCAGCAGCTTTTCCCCCGCGTACGAGCAGTACTTC
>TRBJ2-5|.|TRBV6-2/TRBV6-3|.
CASSYGYAVQETQYF
TGTGCCAGCAGTTACGGTTACGCGGTCCAAGAGACCCAGTACTTC
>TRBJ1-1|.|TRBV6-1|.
CASSERLTPGAFF
TGTGCCAGCAGTGAAAGGCTAACTCCCGGGGCTTTCTTT
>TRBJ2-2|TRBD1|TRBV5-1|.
CASSPPGTAYTGELFF
TGCGCCAGCAGCCCACCGGGGACAGCATACACCGGGGAGCTGTTTTTT
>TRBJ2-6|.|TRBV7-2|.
CASSLGLSGANVLTF
TGTGCCAGCAGCCTCGGGTTATCTGGGGCCAACGTCCTGACTTTC
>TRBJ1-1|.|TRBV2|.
CASLTQASVTEAFF
TGTGCCAGCTTAACTCAGGCCTCGGTCACTGAAGCTTTCTTT
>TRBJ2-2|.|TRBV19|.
CASSIGVADTGELFF
TGTGCCAGTAGTATAGGGGTAGCCGACACCGGGGAGCTGTTTTTT
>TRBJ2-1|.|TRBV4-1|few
CASSQVLLVNEQFF
TGCGCCAGCAGCCAAGTACTCCTTGTCAATGAGCAGTTCTTC
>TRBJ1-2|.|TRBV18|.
CASSPPSGLNSPDGYTF
TGTGCCAGCTCACCACCGTCAGGTTTGAACTCTCCGGATGGCTACACCTTC
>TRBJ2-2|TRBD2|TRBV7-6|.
CASSQGLAGDTGELFF
TGTGCCAGCAGCCAGGGACTAGCGGGGGACACCGGGGAGCTGTTTTTT
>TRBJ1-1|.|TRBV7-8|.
CASSPEIVTEAFF
TGTGCCAGCAGCCCAGAAATTGTCACTGAAGCTTTCTTT
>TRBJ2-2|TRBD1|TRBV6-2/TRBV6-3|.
CASSAPGQGNGELFF
TGTGCCAGCAGCGCTCCGGGACAGGGGAACGGGGAGCTGTTTTTT
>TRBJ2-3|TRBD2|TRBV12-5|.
CASGSTGTSGPPDTQYF
TGTGCTAGTGGTTCCACCGGGACTAGCGGTCCCCCGGATACGCAGTATTTT
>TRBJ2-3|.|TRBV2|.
CASRIEITDTQYF
TGTGCCAGCAGGATAGAAATCACAGATACGCAGTATTTT
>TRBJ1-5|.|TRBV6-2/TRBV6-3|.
CASSYGGWRGEGNQPQHF
TGTGCCAGCAGTTACGGAGGATGGAGGGGTGAGGGCAATCAGCCCCAGCATTTT
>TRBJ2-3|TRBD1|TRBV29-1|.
CSVDRGDTQYF
TGCAGCGTGGACAGGGGGGATACGCAGTATTTT
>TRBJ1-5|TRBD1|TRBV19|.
CASSPLPGQGNQPQHF
TGTGCCAGTAGTCCCTTGCCGGGACAGGGCAATCAGCCCCAGCATTTT
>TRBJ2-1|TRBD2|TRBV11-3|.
CASSTTRDYYNEQFF
TGTGCCAGCAGCACGACGCGGGACTACTACAATGAGCAGTTCTTC
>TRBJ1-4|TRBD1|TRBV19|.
CATSTLTGGGEKLFF
TGTGCCACTTCTACCCTGACAGGGGGCGGTGAAAAACTGTTTTTT
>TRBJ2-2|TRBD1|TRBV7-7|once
CASSPGQANTGELFF
TGTGCTAGCAGCCCGGGACAGGCGAACACCGGGGAGCTGTTTTTT
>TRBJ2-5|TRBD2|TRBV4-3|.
CASSQGRSGGEETQYF
TGCGCCAGCAGCCAAGGACGGTCGGGAGGCGAGGAGACCCAGTACTTC
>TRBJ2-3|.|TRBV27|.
CASRSTSSWAGDTQYF
TGTGCCAGCAGGTCTACAAGTAGCTGGGCGGGAGATACGCAGTATTTT
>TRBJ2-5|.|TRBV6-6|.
CASRLEGGRETQYF
TGTGCCAGCAGATTGGAAGGAGGTAGAGAGACCCAGTACTTC
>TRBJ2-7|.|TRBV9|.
CASSVGPGSYEQYF
TGTGCCAGCAGCGTGGGACCCGGGAGCTACGAGCAGTACTTC
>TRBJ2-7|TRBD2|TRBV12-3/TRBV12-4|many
CASSGGTGREQYF
TGTGCCAGCAGTGGAGGGACCGGGAGGGAGCAGTACTTC
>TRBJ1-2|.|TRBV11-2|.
CASSSPGLRIDGYTF
TGTGCCAGCAGCTCGCCGGGGTTGCGCATCGATGGCTACACCTTC
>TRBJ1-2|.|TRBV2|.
CASSDGVYGYTF
TGTGCCAGCAGTGACGGGGTCTATGGCTACACCTTC
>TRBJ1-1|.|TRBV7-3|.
CASSLFQGTEAFF
TGTGCCAGCAGCCTGTTTCAGGGCACTGAAGCTTTCTTT
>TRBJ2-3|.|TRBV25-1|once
CASSYARDNHPDTQYF
TGTGCCAGCAGTTATGCCCGGGACAATCACCCAGATACGCAGTATTTT
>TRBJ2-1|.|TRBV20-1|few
CSARPQAAQFF
TGCAGTGCTAGGCCCCAAGCGGCTCAGTTCTTC
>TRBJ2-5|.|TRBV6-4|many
CASILPPGAGQETQYF
TGTGCCAGCATCCTCCCGCCTGGAGCGGGTCAAGAGACCCAGTACTTC
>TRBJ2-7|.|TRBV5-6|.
CASSAPGQSYEQYF
TGTGCCAGCAGCGCCCCAGGACAGTCCTACGAGCAGTACTTC
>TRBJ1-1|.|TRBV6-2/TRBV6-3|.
CASSPRGREKTEAFF
TGTGCCAGCAGCCCCCGGGGTAGGGAAAAAACTGAAGCTTTCTTT
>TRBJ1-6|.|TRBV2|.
CASSARNSPLHF
TGTGCCAGCAGTGCTAGGAATTCACCCCTCCACTTT
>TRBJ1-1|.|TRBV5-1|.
CASSLDLLGNTEAFF
TGCGCCAGCAGCTTGGATCTCCTAGGGAACACTGAAGCTTTCTTT
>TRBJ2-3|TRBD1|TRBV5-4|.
CASSLAGTGFTDTQYF
TGTGCCAGCAGCTTGGCTGGGACAGGGTTCACAGATACGCAGTATTTT